The T cell receptor beta chain described here comes from a study of Graves' ophthalmopathy and Graves' hyperthyroidism. Overall study findings and caveats: Most expanded clonotypes in thyroid above 0.001 frequency also showed up in blood.

8.5 to 10 ml of fresh blood yielded the PBMCs by density gradient. This CDR3 has 17 amino acids. Trimming cost V 0 bases and J 0 bases, with 14 bases left between them. CDR1 and CDR2 from the germline V gene are DFQATT and SNEGSKA (reference sequence). This clonotype has a count of ten or more. The antigen is unknown. Investigators amplified TCR beta CDR3 regions from RNA transcripts. HTBI primers were used in a first-round RT-PCR, which preceded a second-round multiplex PCR. In TCRdb, the multiplex PCR reads were re-called with MiXCR into one record per CDR3 protein. The repertoire holds roughly 170,000 distinct CDR3 sequences, with approximately 40% as singletons.

The sequenced sample was peripheral blood. The chain links TRBV20-1 to TRBJ2-2; D remains unclear. This clonotype originated in a man aged 30 to 45 with Graves' ophthalmopathy. CDR3 DNA: TGCAGTGCTAGAGATTTTGAGACGACCACGAACACCGGGGAGCTGTTTTTT. Translated: CSARDFETTTNTGELFF.